Below, one T cell receptor beta chain is given with its context. Its antigen is still unknown. No base-level quality is on record; no much larger clone is a single base apart. This specimen's time point label, interpreted: baseline before first vaccination. Vaccinee samples were obtained from the UK trials COV001 and COV002, which included a single-blind randomized controlled phase 2/3 trial of AZD1222 (ChAdOx1 nCoV-19) in healthy adults. For TCRbeta chain sequencing, PBMC samples were collected from trial participants at day 0 and at day 28 after the second dose. The sample comes from a study of T cell responses to AZD1222 COVID-19 vaccine (dated by TCRdb to 2020 to 2023). Regarding the research as a whole: AZD1222 recipients with second doses at about 4 weeks or about 12 weeks were pooled, because spike-specific TCR depth and breadth did not differ between schedules. A total of just over 230 trial participants underwent TCR sequencing, of whom 207 received two doses of AZD1222 and about 25 received two doses of the MenACWY control vaccine. Trial participants were enrolled by age into subgroups of 18-55, 56-69 and 70-plus years, and roughly 150, 30 and 60 TCR-sequenced participants, respectively, were included in these subgroups. On the study overall, not on this receptor specifically: The 56-69-year group was small, and its depth increase did not reach significance, likely because of low power. Epitopes outside the regions mutated in the B.1.351 and B.1.1.7 variants were reportedly recognized by nearly half of the unique spike-specific TCRs. Conclusions about previously exposed vaccinees were limited because only 6 or 7 AZD1222 recipients were SARS-CoV-2 seropositive at baseline. Participants were mostly white British, with more females than males. The authors suggested clonal diversity may have been underestimated. A significant rise in spike-specific TCR breadth and depth was observed after two AZD1222 doses relative to day 0 and relative to MenACWY recipients. The vaccine-associated CD4 TCRs covered the entire spike protein, and the dominant responses fell in regions 160-218 and 743-854. Because no day 14 peak-response samples were available, the repertoires could be characterized only after the peak T cell response.

The CDR3 regions of human TCRbeta chains were analyzed by immunosequencing. Per the original workflow: Repertoire TCRs were checked for matches against a reference library of SARS-CoV-2-specific TCRs that had been generated using the MIRA antigen-specificity platform. Breadth was defined as the fraction of unique TCRs that were SARS-CoV-2-associated, and depth was defined as the fraction of total T cells that were SARS-CoV-2-associated. Using the MIRA data, each spike-specific TCR was assigned both to the spike region to which the TCR was reactive and to a CD4 or CD8 class. Log10-transformed breadth and depth values were compared by one-way ANOVA with Sidak's multiple comparisons tests. In TCRdb, the immuneACCESS table is reduced to in-frame sequences with V and J assigned. These tables do not hold every clone; where another copy was compared, an unresolved V gene accounts for under half, and the others remain unexplained. That table gives V, J and clone size, and the DNA gave D and trimming. This sample is represented by 180,000 or so clones; 85% to 90% of them were singletons. The top ten clones comprise about 1.5% of the sample.

The sequences come from peripheral blood, collected on day 0 of AZD1222 vaccination. This clonotype was obtained from an adult in good health.

The CDR3 is CASSSYLGNQPQHF. In nucleotide form, the sequence is TGTGCCAGCAGCTCCTATCTTGGCAATCAGCCCCAGCATTTT. This receptor chain uses TRBV7-2 and TRBJ1-5; too little of a D gene remains to name it. From its cysteine to its phenylalanine, the CDR3 spans 14 amino acids. Solely the CDR3 DNA is kept, with 42 bases framed from the first base. Trimming costs V 4 bases and J 2 bases, and their ends lie 9 bases apart. Via the germline V gene, CDR1 is SGHTA and CDR2 FQGNSA.